This T cell receptor beta chain was profiled in a study of T cell responses to AZD1222 COVID-19 vaccine. General study results and limits: None of the repertoires were sampled until the peak T cell response had passed. Donors skewed white British and female; clonal diversity was possibly underestimated. Spike regions recognized by vaccine-associated CD4 TCRs spanned the protein, led by 160-218 and 743-854. Spike-specific TCR repertoires showed rising breadth and depth after two AZD1222 doses.

The assay was immunoSEQ multiplex PCR, and TCRdb's table has in-frame clones only and misses some. The repertoire consists of over 100,000 clones, with approximately 90% occurring once and the leading ten covering about 2.4%. In regard to this clone: The antigen remains undetermined.

Sequencing was performed on peripheral blood, taken on day 0 of AZD1222 vaccination. This receptor was obtained from an adult in good health.

CDR3 sequence (DNA): TGTGCCAGCAGCCCCGGGACGGAAGATGGCTACACCTTC. It codes for CASSPGTEDGYTF. The chain employs TRBV7-2 and TRBJ1-2; D is possibly TRBD1 (5 bases). V gave up 5 bases and J gave up 6 bases, with 13 bases separating them. The CDR3 spans 13 residues. From germline, CDR1 is SGHTA and CDR2 FQGNSA.